These 18 T cell receptor beta chains were all obtained from the same sample, sequenced in a study of T cells expressing NK-cell markers (dated by TCRdb to the early 2020s). The method behind the library was 5' RACE. Sequencing took place on an Illumina HiSeq 2000. TCRdb reprocessed the reads; each CDR3 protein sequence makes one entry, and DNA is unavailable. The sample's table lists a count of approximately 420,000 distinct CDR3 sequences. The ten largest make up around a tenth of the sample. Specimen: blood T cells: a sorted CD56 or NKG2C T cell subset, CD4+ or CD8+ T cells, or bulk PBMC T cells (not recorded which). The receptor source for this set is a woman between 45 and 65 years old in good health. Donor details come from another sample of the same person, matched by shared clones.

This chain uses TRBV5-1 with TRBJ2-1; TCRdb calls TRBD2, which cannot be checked without DNA. Germline V gene lookup returns CDR1 SGHRS and CDR2 YFSETQ. The CDR3 spans 13 residues. The CDR3 loop is CASSPGLANEQFF. Based on the CDR3 plus reference TRBV5-1 and TRBJ2-1, the full variable domain is KAGVTQTPRYLIKTRGQQVTLSCSPISGHRSVSWYQQTPGQGLQFLFEYFSETQRNKGNFPGRFSGRQFSNSRSEMNVSTLELGDSALYLCASSPGLANEQFFGPGTRLTVL.

The rearrangement uses TRBV20-1 and TRBJ1-4; the TCRdb call, TRBD1, lacks DNA for checking. Germline V gene data show CDR1 as DFQATT and CDR2 as SNEGSKA (reference sequence). This CDR3 contains 17 residues. The CDR3 protein is CSARDPRRVSTNEKLFF.

The rearrangement uses TRBV4-1 and TRBJ1-2; TCRdb gives TRBD1 as the D gene, but with no DNA this cannot be confirmed. The germline gives CDR1 MGHRA, CDR2 YSYEKL. The CDR3 is 17 residues long. CDR3 sequence: CASSQGYGGQIGYGYTF.

This sequence joins TRBV29-1 and TRBJ2-1; checking the TCRdb D call of TRBD2 is not possible without DNA. The CDR3 is 12 residues long. Germline V gene data show CDR1 as SQVTM and CDR2 as ANQGSEA. CDR3 protein: CSTLAGANEQFF.

The V call is TRBV6-2 or TRBV6-3, the J call TRBJ2-1; the D call of TRBD2 rests on TCRdb alone, since no DNA is present to check it. Germline V CDR1 and CDR2: MNHEY, SVGEGT. This CDR3 region has 17 residues. The CDR3: CASSFLGGRAKDNEQFF.

V usage is TRBV6-5 and J usage is TRBJ2-3. This CDR3 has 12 residues. CDR1 is MNHEY, CDR2 SVGAGI, per germline. CDR3 in amino acids: CASSPNRDTQYF.

This chain uses TRBV18 with TRBJ1-4; TCRdb lists TRBD1, though no DNA is available to test this call. Germline V gene sequence: CDR1 KGHSH, CDR2 LQKENI. CDR3 size: 13 residues. The CDR3: CASSRDREEKLFF.

The chain carries TRBV12-3 or TRBV12-4 and TRBJ2-7; the TCRdb call, TRBD2, lacks DNA for checking. There are 15 residues in the CDR3. This chain's CDR3 is CASSLGSGRWYEQYF.

J is TRBJ2-7 and V is TRBV5-5; TCRdb outputs TRBD1, but without DNA this stays unchecked. The CDR3 has 13 residues. Germline V CDR1 and CDR2: SGHKS, YYEKEE (reference sequence). CDR3 in amino acids: CASSLYWAEKQYF.

The gene calls are TRBV20-1 and TRBJ1-6. CDR3 length equals 16 residues. CDR1 is DFQATT, CDR2 SNEGSKA, per germline (reference sequence). CDR3 amino acids: CSARPSAGRSSSPLHF.

The chain uses TRBV27 and TRBJ2-3; TCRdb designates TRBD2, a call that cannot be tested without DNA. This CDR3 has 15 amino acids. Germline V lookup: CDR1 MNHEY, CDR2 SMNVEV (reference sequence). This CDR3 reads CASSGLGAGTDTQYF.

This rearrangement joins TRBV20-1 to TRBJ2-5; absent DNA, TCRdb's TRBD2 call cannot be checked. Germline V gene data show CDR1 as DFQATT and CDR2 as SNEGSKA (reference sequence). The CDR3 sequence is 19 residues long. CDR3 residues: CSTNTPTGTSGRARETQYF.

The J gene is TRBJ2-3, the V gene TRBV29-1. Looked up from germline, CDR1 is SQVTM and CDR2 is ANQGSEA. CDR3 length equals 11 residues. The CDR3 protein is CSGQLGDTQYF.

The chain recombines TRBV29-1 with TRBJ2-2; checking the TCRdb D call of TRBD2 is not possible without DNA. This CDR3 is built from 15 residues. Per germline, CDR1 SQVTM and CDR2 ANQGSEA. The CDR3 sequence is CSVMGLAGDGGELFF.

This rearrangement joins TRBV18 to TRBJ2-2; the D gene TCRdb calls, TRBD1, cannot be checked with no DNA. This CDR3 contains 16 residues. CDR1 and CDR2 (germline): KGHSH, LQKENI. CDR3 sequence reads: CASSRTGASNTGELFF.

The chain has TRBV5-1 and TRBJ2-1; TCRdb returns TRBD1, unconfirmable since there is no DNA. The CDR3 has 15 amino acids. The V gene's germline CDR1 is SGHRS and CDR2 YFSETQ. The CDR3 is CASSLGGFLGHEQFF.

The chain links TRBV5-1 to TRBJ2-3; TCRdb designates TRBD2, a call that cannot be tested without DNA. CDR1 and CDR2 from the germline V gene are SGHRS and YFSETQ. CDR3 length: 15 amino acids. CDR3 residues: CASRTLAGAGDTQYF. Variable domain in full (rest from reference TRBV5-1 and TRBJ2-3): KAGVTQTPRYLIKTRGQQVTLSCSPISGHRSVSWYQQTPGQGLQFLFEYFSETQRNKGNFPGRFSGRQFSNSRSEMNVSTLELGDSALYLCASRTLAGAGDTQYFGPGTRLTVL.

The rearrangement links TRBV4-1 to TRBJ2-5. Germline loops: CDR1 MGHRA, CDR2 YSYEKL. CDR3 length: 13 residues. The CDR3 reads CASSLQSAETQYF.